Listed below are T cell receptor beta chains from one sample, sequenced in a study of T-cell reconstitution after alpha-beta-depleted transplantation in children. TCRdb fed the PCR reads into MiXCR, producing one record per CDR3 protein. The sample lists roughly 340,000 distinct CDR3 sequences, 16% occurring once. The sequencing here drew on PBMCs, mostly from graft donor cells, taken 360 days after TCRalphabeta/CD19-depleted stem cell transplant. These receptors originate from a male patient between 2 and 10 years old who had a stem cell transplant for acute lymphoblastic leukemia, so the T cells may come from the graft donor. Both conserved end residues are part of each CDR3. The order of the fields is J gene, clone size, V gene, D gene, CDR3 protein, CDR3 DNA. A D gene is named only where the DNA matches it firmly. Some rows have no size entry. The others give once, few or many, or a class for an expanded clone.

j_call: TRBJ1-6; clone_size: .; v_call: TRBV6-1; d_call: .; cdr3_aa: CASSQRGRSPLHF; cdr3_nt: TGTGCCAGCAGTCAAAGGGGAAGATCACCCCTCCACTTT
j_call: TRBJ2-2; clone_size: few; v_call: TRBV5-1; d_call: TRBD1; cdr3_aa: CASSVGTAYGATGELFF; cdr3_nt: TGCGCCAGCAGCGTGGGGACAGCCTACGGGGCCACCGGGGAGCTGTTTTTT
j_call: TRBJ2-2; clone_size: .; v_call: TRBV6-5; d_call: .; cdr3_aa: CASSYMRRRPNELFF; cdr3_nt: TGTGCCAGCAGTTACATGAGGAGGAGGCCCAATGAGCTGTTTTTT
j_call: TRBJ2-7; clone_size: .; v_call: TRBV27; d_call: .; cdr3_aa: CASSLRVTTTTYEQYF; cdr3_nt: TGTGCCAGCAGTTTAAGGGTGACGACGACAACCTACGAGCAGTACTTC
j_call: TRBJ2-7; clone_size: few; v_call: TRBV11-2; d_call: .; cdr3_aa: CASSLVTSYEQYF; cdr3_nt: TGTGCCAGCAGCTTAGTGACCTCCTACGAGCAGTACTTC
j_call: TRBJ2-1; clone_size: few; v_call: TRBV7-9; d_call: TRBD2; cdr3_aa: CASSSGSGTIWNEQFF; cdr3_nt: TGTGCCAGCAGTTCCGGATCCGGGACTATATGGAATGAGCAGTTCTTC
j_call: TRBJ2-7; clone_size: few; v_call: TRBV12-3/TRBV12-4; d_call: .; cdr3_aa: CASSFNEDEQYF; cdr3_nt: TGTGCCAGCAGTTTTAATGAGGACGAGCAGTACTTC
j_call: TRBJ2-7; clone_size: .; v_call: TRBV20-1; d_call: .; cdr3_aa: CSAGPKRAYEQYF; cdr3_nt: TGCAGTGCCGGACCCAAGCGGGCCTACGAGCAGTACTTC
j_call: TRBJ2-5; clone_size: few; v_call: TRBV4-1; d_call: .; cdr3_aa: CASSQFTVEETQYF; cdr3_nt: TGCGCCAGCAGCCAATTTACGGTGGAAGAGACCCAGTACTTC
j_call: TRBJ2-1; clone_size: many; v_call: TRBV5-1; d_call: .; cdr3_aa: CASRLDSGQQFF; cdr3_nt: TGCGCCAGCAGACTGGACAGTGGGCAACAGTTCTTC